A single sample is the source of the 28 T cell receptor beta chains below, sequenced in a study of cytotoxic CD8 clonotypes in ibrutinib-treated CLL. Only in-frame clones appear in the TCRdb table, and some are missing; sequencing was by immunoSEQ multiplex PCR. This sample has some 200,000 clones, with roughly three quarters found just once. The material sequenced was PBMCs, taken after 12 months of ibrutinib treatment. These receptors were taken from a human donor with chronic lymphocytic leukemia.

This rearrangement joins TRBV30 to TRBJ1-5; 10 positions match TRBD1. The CDR3 covers 16 residues. The V segment lost 0 bases and the J segment 6 bases; nucleotides outside the gene matches: 8. Germline CDR1 GTSNPN, CDR2 SVGIG (reference sequence). The CDR3 reads CAWSVIGRDRGQPQHF. The CDR3 DNA follows: TGTGCCTGGAGTGTAATTGGTAGGGACAGGGGTCAGCCCCAGCATTTT.

This clone has more than one count but fewer than ten. This chain connects TRBV30 to TRBJ1-2; D gene unclear. V gave up 5 bases and J gave up 4 bases, with 8 bases separating them. The germline V gene has CDR1 GTSNPN and CDR2 SVGIG (reference sequence). The CDR3 spans 11 residues. The CDR3 nucleotides are TGTGCCTGGCCAAACAGCTATGGCTACACCTTC. It codes for CAWPNSYGYTF.

CDR3 region: CASSLVSGAGNTIYF. CDR3 coding DNA: TGTGCCAGCAGCTTAGTATCAGGGGCTGGAAACACCATATATTTT. This chain joins TRBV7-6 and TRBJ1-3, with D possibly being TRBD1 (6 bases). Trimming left V 1 base short and J 2 bases short, with 9 bases between. The CDR3 consists of 15 residues. Germline V lookup: CDR1 SGHVS, CDR2 FNYEAQ.

This chain uses TRBV7-3 with TRBJ2-7; 11 bases align to TRBD2. CDR1 is SGHTA and CDR2 is FQGTGA in the germline V gene. This CDR3 spans 15 amino acids. V lost 8 bases, J lost 4 bases, and 10 bases stayed unmatched. The CDR3 DNA follows: TGTGCCAGCGCACTAGCGGGGGCCCCCAGGTACGAGCAGTACTTC. Protein: CASALAGAPRYEQYF.

V and J are TRBV30 and TRBJ2-1; TRBD2 aligns across 12 bases. The CDR3 contains 16 residues. Germline V lookup: CDR1 GTSNPN, CDR2 SVGIG (reference sequence). Losses at the gene ends were 0 bases for V and 4 bases for J; bases not matched to a gene: 4. CDR3 protein: CAWSVPGLAGYNEQFF. DNA of the CDR3: TGTGCCTGGAGTGTACCCGGACTAGCGGGATACAATGAGCAGTTCTTC.

The rearrangement links TRBV29-1 to TRBJ1-5; 11 nucleotides match TRBD1. Looked up from germline, CDR1 is SQVTM and CDR2 is ANQGSEA. V was pared by 6 bases and J by 6 bases, with 7 bases of the junction left unmatched. The CDR3 is made up of 14 amino acids. The CDR3 sequence is CSVTGTGGSQPQHF. CDR3 bases: TGCAGCGTAACCGGGACAGGGGGGAGTCAGCCCCAGCATTTT.

This clone was detected once. The chain uses TRBV27 and TRBJ2-1; no reliable D call. This CDR3 has 15 residues. V was trimmed by 4 bases and J by 3 bases, leaving 13 bases between them. Germline loops: CDR1 MNHEY, CDR2 SMNVEV (reference sequence). The CDR3 loop reads CASSSVQVNYNEQFF. The DNA for the CDR3 is TGTGCCAGCAGTTCCGTGCAGGTAAACTACAATGAGCAGTTCTTC.

The V call is TRBV19, the J call TRBJ1-4; 8 nucleotides line up with TRBD1. From germline, CDR1 is LNHDA and CDR2 SQIVND (reference sequence). The V and J ends lost 4 bases and 8 bases, in that order; junction bases with no gene match: 6. The CDR3 spans 14 residues. The CDR3 here is CASSTRGHEEKLFF. The CDR3 bases are TGTGCCAGTAGTACCAGGGGGCATGAAGAAAAACTGTTTTTT.

The chain carries TRBV9 and TRBJ2-5; 8 nucleotides match TRBD2. V lost 0 bases and J lost 1; bases outside the gene matches: 8. Germline lookup yields CDR1 SGDLS and CDR2 YYNGEE. The CDR3 loop spans 17 amino acids. CDR3 amino acids: CASSVGVSSGSQETQYF. As DNA, the CDR3 is TGTGCCAGCAGCGTAGGAGTGTCAAGCGGGAGCCAAGAGACCCAGTACTTC.

The chain is built from TRBV29-1 and TRBJ2-5, with D maybe TRBD2 (6 bases). Trimming stripped 5 bases from V and 5 bases from J, with 12 bases between. CDR1 is SQVTM, CDR2 ANQGSEA, per germline. The CDR3 spans 12 residues. The CDR3 here is CSVKGRGETQYF. The DNA for the CDR3 is TGCAGCGTTAAGGGACGGGGGGAGACCCAGTACTTC.

There are a few counts of this clone. V and J are TRBV5-1 and TRBJ1-1, with D perhaps TRBD1 (6 bases). The CDR3 contains 13 residues. The germline V and J ends were trimmed by 4 bases and 5 bases, with 12 bases remaining between them. CDR1 and CDR2 from the germline V gene are SGHRS and YFSETQ. Here the CDR3 reads CASSPTGLTEAFF. In nucleotides, the CDR3 is TGCGCCAGCAGCCCCACAGGGCTAACTGAAGCTTTCTTT. Full variable domain (remainder filled in from reference TRBV5-1 and TRBJ1-1): KAGVTQTPRYLIKTRGQQVTLSCSPISGHRSVSWYQQTPGQGLQFLFEYFSETQRNKGNFPGRFSGRQFSNSRSEMNVSTLELGDSALYLCASSPTGLTEAFFGQGTRLTVV.

The genes are TRBV5-7 and TRBJ1-5, with D hard to call. TRBV5-7 is sorted into the ORF group, with uncertain function. Trimming took 0 bases from V and 0 from J, leaving 7 bases between them. The CDR3 covers 15 residues. CDR3 residues: CASSLGAGSNQPQHF. Written as DNA, the CDR3 is TGTGCCAGCAGCTTGGGGGCCGGTAGCAATCAGCCCCAGCATTTT.

CDR3 residues: CAWARGKGNTEAFF. The CDR3 DNA follows: TGTGCCTGGGCAAGGGGGAAAGGGAACACTGAAGCTTTCTTT. The chain combines TRBV30 with TRBJ1-1; tentatively, D is TRBD1 (6 bases). The length of the CDR3 is 14 residues. Germline V gene lookup returns CDR1 GTSNPN and CDR2 SVGIG (reference sequence). Deletions cut 5 bases from V and 1 base from J, with 14 bases between.

The genes are TRBV27 and TRBJ1-3; maybe TRBD1 (6 bases). Germline values: CDR1 MNHEY, CDR2 SMNVEV (reference sequence). Trimming pared 5 bases from V and 6 bases from J, leaving 11 bases between. The CDR3 length is 13 residues. As DNA, the CDR3 is TGTGCCAGCAGTAAACCAGGGGAAAACACCATATATTTT. Translated: CASSKPGENTIYF.

The chain is built from TRBV15 and TRBJ2-2; D could derive from TRBD1 or TRBD2 (6 bases each). Germline CDR1 and CDR2: LNHNV and YYDKDF (reference sequence). This CDR3 has 15 amino acids. Deletions cut 0 bases from V and 5 bases from J, with 10 bases between. The CDR3 sequence is CATSRDGGRTGELFF. CDR3 DNA: TGTGCCACCAGCAGAGACGGGGGCCGAACCGGGGAGCTGTTTTTT.

This chain links TRBV19 with TRBJ1-1; D is ambiguous. The CDR3 runs to 15 residues. Trimming cost V 3 bases and J 2 bases, with 13 bases left between them. Germline V gives CDR1 LNHDA, CDR2 SQIVND (reference sequence). The DNA of the CDR3 is TGTGCCAGTAGTATTCGGCGGATTATCAACACTGAAGCTTTCTTT. It specifies CASSIRRIINTEAFF.

The chain joins TRBV30 to TRBJ1-2, with TRBD1 identical over 10 bases. V dropped 3 bases and J dropped 4; count of bases not matched to a gene: 11. The CDR3 is 16 residues long. In germline, CDR1 is GTSNPN, CDR2 SVGIG (reference sequence). The DNA for the CDR3 is TGTGCCTGGAGACGCGGGACAGGGGTTTGGAGCTATGGCTACACCTTC. Translation gives CAWRRGTGVWSYGYTF.

The chain joins TRBV29-1 to TRBJ2-7; tentatively, D is TRBD2 (6 bases). Deletions cut 5 bases from V and 3 bases from J, with 8 bases between. The germline V gene encodes CDR1 SQVTM and CDR2 ANQGSEA. The CDR3 covers 11 residues. CDR3 residues: CSVLGLYEQYF. CDR3 nucleotide sequence: TGCAGCGTTCTGGGACTCTACGAGCAGTACTTC.

This rearrangement joins TRBV5-1 to TRBJ1-6, with TRBD1 matching over 7 bases. The CDR3 sequence is 16 residues long. Trimming at V came to 4 bases and at J to 7 bases, leaving 11 bases not matched to a gene. Germline V gene lookup returns CDR1 SGHRS and CDR2 YFSETQ. Written as DNA, the CDR3 is TGCGCCAGCAGCCCCGATGCCGGGACAGCCAATTCACCCCTCCACTTT. Translating gives CASSPDAGTANSPLHF.

V is TRBV5-1 and J is TRBJ1-4; the D gene is possibly TRBD1 (6 bases). This CDR3 has 15 amino acids. The V gene's germline CDR1 is SGHRS and CDR2 YFSETQ. Trimming left V 4 bases short and J 8 bases short, with 18 bases between. The CDR3 DNA sequence: TGCGCCAGCAGCCCGCTCAGGGGTACAAACGAAAAACTGTTTTTT. It encodes CASSPLRGTNEKLFF.

This clone showed up just a few times. The V call is TRBV30, the J call TRBJ1-6; D perhaps matches TRBD1 (6 bases). The CDR3 spans 12 residues. The V gene's germline CDR1 is GTSNPN and CDR2 SVGIG (reference sequence). V was clipped by 5 bases and J by 10 bases, with 12 bases between them. DNA for the CDR3: TGTGCCTGGTCCTACAGGGTATCACCCCTCCACTTT. Its protein product is CAWSYRVSPLHF.

The chain recombines TRBV6-1 with TRBJ2-7; no definite D call. This CDR3 is 13 amino acids long. The V and J ends lost 6 bases and 0 bases respectively, with 9 bases between them. Germline V CDR1 and CDR2: MNHNS, SASEGT. In nucleotides, the CDR3 is TGTGCCAGCAGGCCGGCAAACTCCTACGAGCAGTACTTC. This sequence encodes CASRPANSYEQYF.

This clone was counted between two and nine times. The CDR3 region is CAILRTRGADEQFF. The CDR3 DNA follows: TGTGCCATCCTTCGGACTAGAGGGGCCGATGAGCAGTTCTTC. This chain connects TRBV6-4 to TRBJ2-1; 7 nucleotides agree with TRBD2. Germline V gene sequence: CDR1 MRHNA, CDR2 SNTAGT. The CDR3 runs 14 residues. Unmatched junction bases numbered 14, after V lost 10 bases and J lost 8 bases.

The V call is TRBV28, the J call TRBJ2-5, with TRBD1 matching 9 bases. The CDR3 sequence is 15 residues long. Germline CDR1 is MDHEN and CDR2 is SYDVKM. The J segment lost 4 bases and the V segment lost 2 bases, leaving 5 bases of the junction unmatched. The CDR3 DNA sequence: TGTGCCAGCAGTTTAGGGGGACAGGGTACAGAGACCCAGTACTTC. Amino acid sequence: CASSLGGQGTETQYF.

The chain uses TRBV7-3 and TRBJ2-1; 12 bases line up with TRBD2. The CDR3 runs 15 residues. Germline V CDR1 and CDR2: SGHTA, FQGTGA. Unmatched junction bases numbered 3, after V lost 2 bases and J lost 7 bases. In nucleotides, the CDR3 is TGTGCCAGCAGCTTAGGACTAGCGGGGTTTAATGAGCAGTTCTTC. It translates to CASSLGLAGFNEQFF.

The V gene is TRBV5-4, the J gene TRBJ1-1; TRBD1 aligns across 9 bases. The J segment lost 6 bases and the V segment lost 4 bases, leaving 10 bases of the junction unmatched. Looked up from germline, CDR1 is SGHNT and CDR2 is YYREEE (reference sequence). The CDR3 has 15 amino acids. CDR3 sequence: CASSGWTGESPEAFF. CDR3 bases: TGTGCCAGCAGCGGATGGACAGGGGAGTCTCCTGAAGCTTTCTTT.

This rearrangement joins TRBV4-3 to TRBJ2-3; 16 bases line up with TRBD2. Germline trimming cut 3 bases from V and 3 bases from J; bases unmatched to any gene: 12. Per the germline V gene, CDR1 is LGHNA and CDR2 is YSLEER. The CDR3 has 20 amino acids. The CDR3 sequence is CASSQARGLAGGPWTDTQYF. The CDR3 DNA follows: TGCGCCAGCAGCCAGGCCCGGGGACTAGCGGGAGGGCCTTGGACAGATACGCAGTATTTT.

To note about this clone: At one of its ends the junction is not consistent with the germline gene, which may arise from a read error. This chain links TRBV25-1 with TRBJ1-5, with TRBD1 matching 8 bases. This CDR3 region has 18 residues. The germline gives CDR1 MGHDK, CDR2 SYGVNS. The CDR3 spells CASREHRGLRIGNQPQHF. CDR3 bases: TGTGCCAGCCGTGAGCACAGGGGGTTGCGAATTGGCAATCAGCCCCAGCATTTT.